This T cell receptor (beta chain) was identified in a study of shared clonotypes between healthy human individuals. Findings and caveats of the study: The sharing of around 5% of naive CD4 clonotypes was seen across a handful of donors.

To note about this clone: Its antigen is unidentified.

Only in-frame clones appear in the TCRdb table, and some are missing; sequencing was by immunoSEQ multiplex PCR. The sample holds around 2.5 million clones, roughly 93% seen once. This TCR was recovered from a young man in good health. Some clones in this sample may be carry-over from other donors' samples. The sample was naive CD4+ T cells from PBMCs. As to subset: CD45RA+ positively selected.

The chain's CDR3 is CASSLLVGTFYEQYF. The DNA of the CDR3 is TGCGCCAGCAGCTTGCTAGTAGGTACTTTCTACGAGCAGTACTTC. The rearrangement links TRBV5-1 to TRBJ2-7; no definite D call. Germline V gene lookup returns CDR1 SGHRS and CDR2 YFSETQ. Trimming removed 1 base at V and 3 bases at J, with 14 bases between. The CDR3 covers 15 residues.